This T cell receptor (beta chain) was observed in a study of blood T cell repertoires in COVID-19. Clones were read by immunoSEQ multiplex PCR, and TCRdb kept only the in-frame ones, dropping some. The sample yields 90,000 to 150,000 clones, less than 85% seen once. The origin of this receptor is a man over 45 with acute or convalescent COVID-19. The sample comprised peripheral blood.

The CDR3 DNA sequence: TGCGCCAGCAGCCAAGTCTTCGCCAGGGAAGGAGCCGGAAACACCATATATTTT. Translating it yields CASSQVFAREGAGNTIYF. This rearrangement joins TRBV4-1 to TRBJ1-3; D is possibly TRBD1 (5 bases). The CDR3 totals 18 residues. Looked up from germline, CDR1 is MGHRA and CDR2 is YSYEKL. With 1 base removed from V and 4 bases from J, the gap between germline ends came to 20 bases.